This entry lists 30 T cell receptor beta chains sequenced from one sample in a study of PD-1 blockade in classical Hodgkin lymphoma. Profiled with immunoSEQ multiplex PCR; TCRdb holds only in-frame clones, not every one. The table includes tens of thousands of clones, 60% to 80% detected once. Described time point: cycle 4 day 1 (C4D1), after around six weeks of nivolumab. Each of the patients experienced relapse following autologous stem cell transplantation, and their brentuximab vedotin exposure differed. Here the sequenced sample was peripheral blood mononuclear cells (PBMCs), taken before the fourth cycle of nivolumab. These receptors originate from a human donor with classical Hodgkin lymphoma.

V gene TRBV19 combines with J gene TRBJ1-2, with 7 bases fitting TRBD1. Per germline, CDR1 LNHDA and CDR2 SQIVND (reference sequence). This CDR3 spans 14 amino acids. The ends lost 6 bases at V and 0 bases at J; junction bases unmatched: 4. The DNA for the CDR3 is TGTGCCAGTAGATGGGGACAGACTAACTATGGCTACACCTTC. Its translation is CASRWGQTNYGYTF.

This rearrangement joins TRBV7-9 to TRBJ1-2; TRBD1 matches at 12 bases. There are 19 residues in the CDR3. Germline V gene data show CDR1 as SEHNR and CDR2 as FQNEAQ (reference sequence). J was trimmed by 0 bases and V by 5 bases; bases with no gene match: 13. CDR3 protein: CASSGFPPGQGAPNYGYTF. The CDR3 DNA reads as TGTGCCAGCAGCGGCTTCCCTCCGGGACAGGGGGCCCCTAACTATGGCTACACCTTC.

The CDR3, as DNA: TGTGCCAGCAGCTCAGCCCTGGTGCCTGGGGCCAACGTCCTGACTTTC. Encoded protein: CASSSALVPGANVLTF. The chain has TRBV9 and TRBJ2-6, with unresolved D. Germline loops: CDR1 SGDLS, CDR2 YYNGEE. V dropped 4 bases and J dropped 2 bases, with 13 bases sitting between them. The CDR3 is 16 residues long.

The gene calls are TRBV7-6 and TRBJ1-5; no clear D gene. This CDR3 region has 17 residues. V was clipped by 2 bases and J by 5 bases, with 19 bases between them. Looked up from germline, CDR1 is SGHVS and CDR2 is FNYEAQ. CDR3 loop: CASSLFMGETPYQPQHF. As DNA, the CDR3 is TGTGCCAGCAGCTTATTTATGGGCGAGACCCCCTATCAGCCCCAGCATTTT.

The chain is built from TRBV7-2 and TRBJ1-4; D gene uncertain. Germline CDR1 and CDR2: SGHTA and FQGNSA. Trimming shortened V by 2 bases and J by 5 bases, and 9 bases separated the two germline ends. This CDR3 contains 14 residues. CDR3 amino acids: CASSLTGRNEKLFF. In DNA, the CDR3 is TGTGCCAGCAGCTTAACTGGCCGGAATGAAAAACTGTTTTTT.

The rearrangement links TRBV7-9 to TRBJ1-1; tentatively, D is TRBD1 (6 bases). The germline V and J ends were trimmed by 4 bases and 6 bases, with 12 bases remaining between them. Germline V lookup: CDR1 SEHNR, CDR2 FQNEAQ (reference sequence). The CDR3 loop spans 13 amino acids. DNA of the CDR3: TGTGCCAGCAGCTACAGGGATTCAGCTGAAGCTTTCTTT. Its protein product is CASSYRDSAEAFF.

The genes are TRBV5-1 and TRBJ1-1; 7 bases agree with TRBD1. CDR1 is SGHRS, CDR2 YFSETQ, per germline. Unmatched junction bases numbered 5, after V lost 5 bases and J lost 1 base. This CDR3 has 14 residues. CDR3 coding DNA: TGCGCCAGCAGTTCAGGGGGTTGGAACACTGAAGCTTTCTTT. This encodes CASSSGGWNTEAFF.

This clone was seen a few times. J is TRBJ2-3 and V is TRBV5-4; perhaps D is TRBD1 or TRBD2 (6 bases each). Germline loops: CDR1 SGHNT, CDR2 YYREEE (reference sequence). This CDR3 region has 16 residues. Trimming shortened V by 0 bases and J by 2 bases, and 13 bases separated the two germline ends. In nucleotides, the CDR3 is TGTGCCAGCAGCTTGGGAGGGGGGCGGAACACAGATACGCAGTATTTT. Translation gives CASSLGGGRNTDTQYF.

The chain employs TRBV18 and TRBJ2-2; no reliable D call. V was shortened by 1 base and J by 4 bases, with 4 bases between the two germline ends. The germline V gene has CDR1 KGHSH and CDR2 LQKENI. The CDR3 contains 13 residues. In nucleotides, the CDR3 is TGTGCCAGCTCACCACAGGCCACCGGGGAGCTGTTTTTT. Encoded protein: CASSPQATGELFF.

This clone was picked up one time. This chain connects TRBV18 to TRBJ2-5; 14 bases fit TRBD2. The CDR3 sequence is 17 residues long. Germline CDR1 is KGHSH and CDR2 is LQKENI. V trimming: 3 bases; J trimming: 3 bases; junction bases outside the gene matches: 6. The CDR3 loop reads CASSPPGLAGEEETQYF. CDR3 DNA: TGTGCCAGCTCACCCCCGGGACTAGCGGGAGAAGAAGAGACCCAGTACTTC.

The chain employs TRBV28 and TRBJ2-2, with 10 nucleotides matching TRBD1. Germline values: CDR1 MDHEN, CDR2 SYDVKM. J was trimmed by 11 bases and V by 5 bases; bases with no gene match: 8. The CDR3 has 14 amino acids. This CDR3 reads CASSALWTGGELFF. The CDR3 DNA follows: TGTGCCAGCAGTGCCCTCTGGACAGGGGGAGAGCTGTTTTTT.

With respect to this clone: Distinct nucleotide sequences in the sample also encode this CDR3. The rearrangement uses TRBV9 and TRBJ1-4; 10 bases are shared with TRBD1. The CDR3 has 14 amino acids. Trimming at V came to 4 bases and at J to 6 bases, leaving 3 bases not matched to a gene. The germline V gene has CDR1 SGDLS and CDR2 YYNGEE. In DNA form, the CDR3 reads TGTGCCAGCAGCTTAGGGACAGGGGATGAAAAACTGTTTTTT. It encodes CASSLGTGDEKLFF.

The V call is TRBV11-1, the J call TRBJ2-1, with D unclear. This CDR3 comprises 18 residues. Trimming removed 5 bases from V and 4 bases from J, with 24 bases in between. Germline assignment: CDR1 SGHAT and CDR2 FQDESV (reference sequence). CDR3 sequence (DNA): TGTGCCAGCAGCCAAGCATATACGGGTGAAGCAGAATACAATGAGCAGTTCTTC. Translated, it gives CASSQAYTGEAEYNEQFF.

Only one count was recorded for this clone. The chain recombines TRBV7-9 with TRBJ1-5, with TRBD1 identical over 10 bases. The CDR3 loop spans 15 amino acids. Unmatched junction bases numbered 3, after V lost 5 bases and J lost 2 bases. Looked up from germline, CDR1 is SEHNR and CDR2 is FQNEAQ (reference sequence). The CDR3 DNA reads TGTGCCAGCAGCCCCGGGACAGGGGGCAATCAGCCCCAGCATTTT. It yields the protein CASSPGTGGNQPQHF.

CDR3 in amino acids: CASRHPGRGHVDGYTF. The CDR3 coding sequence is TGTGCCAGCAGACACCCAGGCAGGGGGCATGTCGATGGCTACACCTTC. The chain links TRBV11-2 to TRBJ1-2; 8 bases fit TRBD1. This CDR3 has 16 residues. Looked up from germline, CDR1 is SGHAT and CDR2 is FQNNGV. With 6 bases clipped from V and 6 bases from J, the junction kept 15 bases outside the gene matches.

The chain couples TRBV6-1 to TRBJ1-1; D unclear. This CDR3 has 14 amino acids. Germline CDR1 and CDR2: MNHNS and SASEGT. Trimming took off 4 bases at V and 4 bases at J, with 13 bases between the two ends. CDR3 sequence: CASSVRDIGTEAFF. CDR3 DNA sequence: TGTGCCAGCAGTGTTCGGGATATTGGCACTGAAGCTTTCTTT.

This sequence joins TRBV4-2 and TRBJ2-2, with 7 bases fitting TRBD2. Germline V gives CDR1 LGHNA, CDR2 YNFKEQ. The trim removed 0 bases at V and 6 bases at J, leaving 10 bases unmatched. The CDR3 has 17 residues. CDR3 DNA: TGTGCCAGCAGCCAAGATTTAACGGGGGGAGGGGCCGGGGAGCTGTTTTTT. Its translation: CASSQDLTGGGAGELFF.

The table lists this clone with a count of one. This sequence joins TRBV6-9 and TRBJ1-6; no firm D call. The germline V and J ends were trimmed by 2 bases and 7 bases, with 9 bases remaining between them. Germline CDR1 MNHGY, CDR2 SVAAGI. This CDR3 spans 14 amino acids. The CDR3 spells CASSYGRTNSPLHF. Written as DNA, the CDR3 is TGTGCCAGCAGTTATGGGAGAACAAATTCACCCCTCCACTTT.

This chain links TRBV4-2 with TRBJ1-2; tentative D call: TRBD1 (5 bases). V was trimmed by 5 bases and J by 8 bases, leaving 21 bases between them. From germline, CDR1 is LGHNA and CDR2 YNFKEQ. The CDR3 covers 15 residues. As DNA, the CDR3 is TGTGCCAGCAGCTCTCCGGGGCCAGGGATAGAAGGCTACACCTTC. Translating it yields CASSSPGPGIEGYTF.

The chain uses TRBV10-3 and TRBJ2-3, with D perhaps matching TRBD2 (6 bases). Per the germline V gene, CDR1 is ENHRY and CDR2 is SYGVKD. The CDR3 runs to 17 residues. Trimming removed 2 bases at V and 5 bases at J, with 20 bases between. The chain's CDR3 is CAISEPRRETSGDTQYF. CDR3 nucleotides: TGTGCCATCAGTGAGCCCAGACGGGAGACCTCAGGAGATACGCAGTATTTT.

DNA for the CDR3: TGTGCCAGCAGTCCCGGACTAGCGGGGGAGGAAGAGCAGTTCTTC. Translated, it gives CASSPGLAGEEEQFF. This chain uses TRBV6-5 with TRBJ2-1; TRBD2 matches at 13 bases. The CDR3 is 15 residues long. J was trimmed by 10 bases and V by 5 bases; bases with no gene match: 8. Germline V gene lookup returns CDR1 MNHEY and CDR2 SVGAGI.

The chain joins TRBV5-4 to TRBJ1-5, with 11 nucleotides matching TRBD1. Germline V gene data show CDR1 as SGHNT and CDR2 as YYREEE (reference sequence). V lost 4 bases, J lost 6 bases, and 6 bases stayed unmatched. The CDR3 sequence is 15 residues long. The CDR3 DNA is TGTGCCAGCAGCGCGGACAGGGGGCTTACTCAGCCCCAGCATTTT. As protein: CASSADRGLTQPQHF.

This clone was found once. The chain couples TRBV15 to TRBJ2-2, with D unclear. Germline V gene lookup returns CDR1 LNHNV and CDR2 YYDKDF (reference sequence). Trimming took off 0 bases at V and 1 base at J, with 6 bases between the two ends. The CDR3 is 15 amino acids. This CDR3 is CATSRDSWNTGELFF. The CDR3 bases are TGTGCCACCAGCAGAGATTCATGGAACACCGGGGAGCTGTTTTTT. Complete variable domain (other parts from reference TRBV15 and TRBJ2-2): DAMVIQNPRYQVTQFGKPVTLSCSQTLNHNVMYWYQQKSSQAPKLLFHYYDKDFNNEADTPDNFQSRRPNTSFCFLDIRSPGLGDTAMYLCATSRDSWNTGELFFGEGSRLTVL.

The chain links TRBV5-4 to TRBJ2-1, with TRBD2 matching 11 bases. Unmatched junction bases numbered 14, after V lost 2 bases and J lost 7 bases. Germline V gives CDR1 SGHNT, CDR2 YYREEE (reference sequence). This CDR3 comprises 18 residues. DNA of the CDR3: TGTGCCAGCAGCTTAAAGGGTGGGGCTAGCGGGAGGTGGAATGAGCAGTTCTTC. The encoded protein is CASSLKGGASGRWNEQFF.

J is TRBJ1-6 and V is TRBV7-6, with a weak D call TRBD1 (6 bases). V lost 1 base to trimming and J lost 3 bases, with 7 bases between them. The germline V gene has CDR1 SGHVS and CDR2 FNYEAQ. CDR3 length: 15 amino acids. In nucleotides, the CDR3 is TGTGCCAGCAGCTTAGAAGGGGGCTATAATTCACCCCTCCACTTT. Amino acid sequence: CASSLEGGYNSPLHF.

This chain connects TRBV5-5 to TRBJ1-2; D perhaps matches TRBD1 (5 bases). CDR3 length: 14 amino acids. V lost 4 bases, J lost 2 bases, and 12 bases lay in between. Germline-derived CDR1 and CDR2 are SGHKS and YYEKEE (reference sequence). DNA for the CDR3: TGTGCCAGCAGCCCGACAGTTATCAACTATGGCTACACCTTC. Amino acids: CASSPTVINYGYTF.

In nucleotides, the CDR3 is TGTGCCAGCAACCACTGTCCTGACCCAAACTATGGCTACACCTTC. This encodes CASNHCPDPNYGYTF. This chain uses TRBV6-5 with TRBJ1-2; D not resolved. V lost 7 bases, J lost 2 bases, and 17 bases lay in between. The CDR3 runs to 15 residues. Germline V gives CDR1 MNHEY, CDR2 SVGAGI.

As for this clone: One end of the junction fails to match germline, which may point to a read error. The chain is built from TRBV10-3 and TRBJ2-7, with a weak D call TRBD2 (7 bases). The CDR3 is 16 amino acids. The germline V gene encodes CDR1 ENHRY and CDR2 SYGVKD. The CDR3 region is CASSAQWAGAPYEQYF. The CDR3 DNA follows: TGTGCCAGCAGTGCGCAGTGGGCGGGGGCCCCCTACGAGCAGTACTTC.

V gene TRBV18 combines with J gene TRBJ2-5; 11 nucleotides match TRBD1. The CDR3 is made up of 16 amino acids. After removal of 5 bases from V and 4 bases from J, the junction contained 9 bases not matched to a gene. Germline V gene lookup returns CDR1 KGHSH and CDR2 LQKENI. CDR3 loop: CASSTNAGTGGETQYF. The CDR3 DNA reads as TGTGCCAGCTCAACGAATGCCGGGACAGGGGGAGAGACCCAGTACTTC.

The rearrangement joins TRBV19 to TRBJ1-6, with 10 positions matching TRBD1. Looked up from germline, CDR1 is LNHDA and CDR2 is SQIVND (reference sequence). V shed 9 bases, J shed 8 bases, and the junction held 4 bases outside the gene matches. This CDR3 spans 13 amino acids. The CDR3 here is CASGTGVYSPLHF. The CDR3 nucleotides are TGTGCCAGCGGGACAGGGGTGTATTCACCCCTCCACTTT.